This T cell receptor beta chain was recorded in a study of Tregs in tolerant kidney transplant recipients. The study's findings and limits: Antigen-driven expansion was suggested because donor-specific Tregs expanded more than all Tregs in tolerant patients. The most relevant donor-specific Treg TCRbeta repertoire apparently came from expansion with activated donor B cells. Validation in larger populations is needed because few patients were studied. For some patients, primers changed over time, blocking nucleotide-level comparison.

Of note for this clone: Its antigen is currently unknown. Read coverage stops 3 residues before the CDR3 terminus; the germline J gene supplies the remainder.

The data were produced by immunoSEQ multiplex PCR, yet TCRdb's version contains in-frame clones alone and is incomplete. This table lists 45,000 to 55,000 clones. The CDR3 has 16 residues. Trimming took 10 bases from V and 2 from J, leaving 23 bases between them. Material: CD4+ T cells from blood, obtained before the transplant. This chain links TRBV23-1 with TRBJ2-5; TRBD1 is a possible D gene (6 bases). TRBV23-1 is placed among ORFs of uncertain function. The receptor comes from a human donor who received a combined kidney and bone marrow transplant. Partial CDR3 DNA: TGCGCCAACTTCCTTAAGCAGTCTACAGGGCAAGAGACC. It translates to CANFLKQSTGQET. The entire CDR3 is CANFLKQSTGQETQYF.